This T cell receptor beta chain was documented in a study of OX40 agonist ivuxolimab in advanced cancers. The junction had 5 bases not matched to a gene; V was cut back by 6 bases and J by 3 bases. Germline V CDR1 and CDR2: KGHSH, LQKENI. The CDR3 contains 15 residues. Some clones are missing from TCRdb's copy, which holds only in-frame ones; the method was immunoSEQ multiplex PCR. The table records tens of thousands of clones, 80% to 95% of them present only once. This sequence joins TRBV18 and TRBJ2-1, with 10 bases lining up with TRBD2. Sequenced here: CD4+ or CD8+ T cells sorted from blood, sampled in a trial of the OX40 agonist ivuxolimab. This receptor was obtained from an adult with an advanced solid tumor such as melanoma, head and neck, liver or kidney cancer. The CDR3 spells CASSYSSGSYNEQFF. CDR3 nucleotide sequence: TGTGCCAGCTCCTACTCTAGCGGGAGCTACAATGAGCAGTTCTTC.